The 23 T cell receptor beta chains given below trace back to one sample, sequenced in a study of Ad26.COV2.S vaccination and SARS-CoV-2 variants. Clones were read by immunoSEQ multiplex PCR, and TCRdb kept only the in-frame ones, dropping some. The sample consists of over 400,000 clones, 90% of them appearing once. Stated treatment: around 19 received Ad26.COV2.S at low or high dose, single or two shots; five or six received placebo; per-sample allocation not given. Following the first vaccine or placebo injection, samples were taken on day 63. This material consisted of peripheral blood, taken in a trial of Ad26.COV2.S vaccine versus placebo. The receptors come from a person between 18 and 65 years old who received the Ad26.COV2.S COVID-19 vaccine or a placebo.

The table lists this clone with a count of one. The V and J genes are TRBV28 and TRBJ2-5; D is ambiguous. From germline, CDR1 is MDHEN and CDR2 SYDVKM. The V end lost 2 bases, the J end lost 0 bases, and 10 bases lay between the germline ends. The CDR3 consists of 15 residues. This chain's CDR3 is CASSLRDQYQETQYF. The CDR3 bases are TGTGCCAGCAGTTTACGTGACCAGTACCAAGAGACCCAGTACTTC.

This chain joins TRBV30 and TRBJ2-1; 11 bases align to TRBD2. CDR1 and CDR2 (germline): GTSNPN, SVGIG (reference sequence). V dropped 8 bases and J dropped 0; count of bases not matched to a gene: 9. The CDR3 runs to 16 residues. CDR3 sequence (DNA): TGTGCCACCTCCCCAACTAGCGGGAGCTCCTACAATGAGCAGTTCTTC. Its translation: CATSPTSGSSYNEQFF.

J is TRBJ1-5 and V is TRBV25-1, with D uncertain. V dropped 4 bases and J dropped 4 bases, with 11 bases sitting between them. This CDR3 has 14 amino acids. Germline V gene sequence: CDR1 MGHDK, CDR2 SYGVNS. Here the CDR3 DNA reads TGTGCCAGCAGTGGGGCGAATCCAAATCAGCCCCAGCATTTT. Protein sequence: CASSGANPNQPQHF.

This chain connects TRBV3-1 (or the pseudogene TRBV3-2) to TRBJ1-5, with D uncertain. V was trimmed by 4 bases and J by 7 bases, leaving 20 bases between them. The germline gives CDR1 LGHDT, CDR2 YNNKEL (reference sequence). The CDR3 extends over 16 amino acids. CDR3 region: CASSPLSGRVSQPQHF. The CDR3 DNA reads TGTGCCAGCAGCCCCCTATCGGGGAGGGTAAGCCAGCCCCAGCATTTT.

The genes are TRBV28 and TRBJ1-5; D may be TRBD1 (6 bases). Trimming took 9 bases from V and 5 from J, leaving 8 bases between them. The length of the CDR3 is 11 residues. Per the germline V gene, CDR1 is MDHEN and CDR2 is SYDVKM. The CDR3 DNA follows: TGTGCCAGGGGGGGCCATCAGCCCCAGCATTTT. It codes for CARGGHQPQHF.

The chain recombines TRBV9 with TRBJ2-7; 10 bases are a match to TRBD2. Germline V gene data show CDR1 as SGDLS and CDR2 as YYNGEE. The CDR3 sequence is 18 residues long. The V gene end was trimmed by 3 bases and the J gene end by 2 bases; junction bases not matched to a gene: 14. This CDR3 is CASSASPAGGAPTYEQYF. CDR3 nucleotide sequence: TGTGCCAGCAGCGCCTCCCCAGCGGGAGGGGCCCCAACCTACGAGCAGTACTTC.

The rearrangement joins TRBV7-2 to TRBJ2-3; D is unclear. The V gene's germline CDR1 is SGHTA and CDR2 FQGNSA. Trimming took 5 bases from V and 0 from J, leaving 9 bases between them. The CDR3 is 14 residues long. The CDR3 region is CASSKETSTDTQYF. The CDR3 nucleotides are TGTGCCAGCAGCAAGGAGACTAGCACAGATACGCAGTATTTT.

This clone has just one count. CDR3 amino acids: CASRRVATVNQPQHF. CDR3 in DNA: TGCGCCAGCAGAAGGGTAGCGACAGTCAATCAGCCCCAGCATTTT. The rearrangement uses TRBV10-1 and TRBJ1-5; a weak D match, TRBD1 (5 bases). The V and J ends lost 6 bases and 3 bases respectively, with 15 bases between them. The germline CDR1 and CDR2 sequences are WNHNN and SYGVQD (reference sequence). The CDR3 runs 15 residues.

This clone was detected only a few times. This chain connects TRBV19 to TRBJ2-2, with D possibly being TRBD1 (5 bases). Germline lookup yields CDR1 LNHDA and CDR2 SQIVND (reference sequence). The CDR3 has 12 amino acids. Between the trimmed V and J ends, which lost 11 bases and 4 bases, there was a span of 11 bases. The CDR3 coding sequence is TGTGCCTGGCAGGGTGTCACCGGGGAGCTGTTTTTT. Its protein is CAWQGVTGELFF.

This sequence joins TRBV7-9 and TRBJ2-7; a possible D gene is TRBD2 (5 bases). The germline V and J ends were trimmed by 11 bases and 2 bases, with 19 bases remaining between them. Germline lookup yields CDR1 SEHNR and CDR2 FQNEAQ (reference sequence). CDR3 length: 14 amino acids. CDR3 amino acids: CALRRGWGPYEQYF. The CDR3 region has the DNA TGTGCCCTTCGGCGAGGGTGGGGTCCCTACGAGCAGTACTTC. Looking up the rest from reference TRBV7-9 and TRBJ2-7 gives the full variable domain: DTGVSQNPRHKITKRGQNVTFRCDPISEHNRLYWYRQTLGQGPEFLTYFQNEAQLEKSRLLSDRFSAERPKGSFSTLEIQRTEQGDSAMYLCALRRGWGPYEQYFGPGTRLTVT.

The V and J genes are TRBV9 and TRBJ2-1; 9 nucleotides match TRBD1. J gave up 8 bases and V 3 bases, and 9 bases lay outside the gene matches. The length of the CDR3 is 15 residues. The germline gives CDR1 SGDLS, CDR2 YYNGEE. CDR3 loop: CASSAGTGWEHEQFF. The CDR3 DNA reads TGTGCCAGCAGCGCTGGGACAGGGTGGGAGCATGAGCAGTTCTTC.

The chain is built from TRBV4-2 and TRBJ1-2; the D gene is possibly TRBD1 (6 bases). V lost 1 base and J 8 bases, leaving 17 bases between the germline ends. In germline, CDR1 is LGHNA, CDR2 YNFKEQ. The CDR3 covers 15 residues. The CDR3 DNA reads as TGTGCCAGCAGCCAAGCTTCCTGGGGGGGCGCCGGCTACACCTTC. Its translation: CASSQASWGGAGYTF.

The chain couples TRBV27 to TRBJ2-4; D gene uncertain. Trimming took 5 bases from V and 6 from J, leaving 5 bases between them. This CDR3 is built from 11 residues. Germline V gene lookup returns CDR1 MNHEY and CDR2 SMNVEV (reference sequence). In nucleotides, the CDR3 is TGTGCCAGCAGTGGTGGAAACATTCAGTACTTC. Residues: CASSGGNIQYF.

This sequence joins TRBV2 and TRBJ2-3; a possible D gene is TRBD2 (5 bases). CDR1 is SNHLY and CDR2 is FYNNEI in the germline V gene. V was cut by 6 bases and J by 4 bases, with 8 bases left in between. CDR3 length: 12 residues. The CDR3 region has the DNA TGTGCCAGCAGGGGAGAGGCAGATACGCAGTATTTT. It codes for CASRGEADTQYF.

J is TRBJ2-3 and V is TRBV10-3; 13 bases are shared with TRBD2. The J segment lost 3 bases and the V segment lost 5 bases, leaving 2 bases of the junction unmatched. The CDR3 sequence is 15 residues long. Per the germline V gene, CDR1 is ENHRY and CDR2 is SYGVKD. CDR3 sequence reads: CAISPGLAGTDTQYF. Written as DNA, the CDR3 is TGTGCCATCAGTCCGGGACTAGCGGGAACAGATACGCAGTATTTT.

The CDR3: CSVRTLNTEAFF. DNA for the CDR3: TGCAGCGTGAGGACCTTGAACACTGAAGCTTTCTTT. The gene calls are TRBV29-1 and TRBJ1-1; D unclear. V was shortened by 6 bases and J by 0 bases, with 8 bases between the two germline ends. CDR3 size: 12 residues. The germline gives CDR1 SQVTM, CDR2 ANQGSEA.

This clone was counted between two and nine times. The rearrangement joins TRBV5-4 to TRBJ2-5, with D possibly TRBD2 on 6 matching bases. Germline values: CDR1 SGHNT, CDR2 YYREEE (reference sequence). Trimming took off 0 bases at V and 1 base at J, with 10 bases between the two ends. This CDR3 has 15 residues. The DNA for the CDR3 is TGTGCCAGCAGCTTGGTAGGAGGGATCCAAGAGACCCAGTACTTC. This translates into CASSLVGGIQETQYF.

V gene TRBV16 combines with J gene TRBJ2-5, with 9 bases aligning to TRBD1. Germline V gene data show CDR1 as KGHSY and CDR2 as FQNENV. The CDR3 covers 15 residues. V gave up 4 bases and J gave up 3 bases; unmatched junction bases: 6. The CDR3 here is CASSPIRTGEETQYF. The CDR3 bases are TGTGCCAGCAGCCCCATTCGGACAGGGGAAGAGACCCAGTACTTC.

The chain joins TRBV7-9 to TRBJ2-6, with D hard to call. V lost 0 bases, J lost 0 bases, and 3 bases lay in between. Per germline, CDR1 SEHNR and CDR2 FQNEAQ (reference sequence). The CDR3 consists of 15 residues. CDR3 sequence: CASSLAVSGANVLTF. CDR3 bases: TGTGCCAGCAGCTTAGCGGTCTCTGGGGCCAACGTCCTGACTTTC. The full variable domain, rest sourced from reference TRBV7-9 and TRBJ2-6, is DTGVSQNPRHKITKRGQNVTFRCDPISEHNRLYWYRQTLGQGPEFLTYFQNEAQLEKSRLLSDRFSAERPKGSFSTLEIQRTEQGDSAMYLCASSLAVSGANVLTFGAGSRLTVL.

This chain links TRBV6-2 or TRBV6-3 with TRBJ2-1; 8 positions match TRBD2. The CDR3 is 15 amino acids. Trimming cost V 6 bases and J 2 bases; bases outside gene matches: 6. Germline CDR1 is MNHEY and CDR2 is SVGEGT. The CDR3 DNA sequence: TGTGCCAGCAGCCTACTAGCGGCACCCTACAATGAGCAGTTCTTC. This sequence encodes CASSLLAAPYNEQFF.

The chain combines TRBV10-3 with TRBJ2-3; D not certain. The CDR3 is 15 amino acids. Trimming took 1 base from V and 0 from J, leaving 8 bases between them. CDR1 and CDR2 (germline): ENHRY, SYGVKD. The CDR3: CAISEYEDSTDTQYF. CDR3 in DNA: TGTGCCATCAGTGAGTACGAGGATAGCACAGATACGCAGTATTTT.

The chain couples TRBV6-5 to TRBJ2-7, with D possibly being TRBD1 or TRBD2 (5 bases each). CDR1 is MNHEY and CDR2 is SVGAGI in the germline V gene. The CDR3 loop spans 12 amino acids. Between the trimmed V and J ends, which lost 6 bases and 1 base, there was a span of 7 bases. The CDR3 reads CASRGPSYEQYF. DNA of the CDR3: TGTGCCAGCAGGGGACCGTCCTACGAGCAGTACTTC.

The chain links TRBV6-1 to TRBJ2-5; TRBD2 matches at 8 bases. Looked up from germline, CDR1 is MNHNS and CDR2 is SASEGT. The junction had 9 bases not matched to a gene; V was cut back by 2 bases and J by 7 bases. The CDR3 is made up of 15 amino acids. Here the CDR3 DNA reads TGTGCCAGCAGTGAACACCCGGGAGGGCCGGGGACCCAGTACTTC. It encodes CASSEHPGGPGTQYF.